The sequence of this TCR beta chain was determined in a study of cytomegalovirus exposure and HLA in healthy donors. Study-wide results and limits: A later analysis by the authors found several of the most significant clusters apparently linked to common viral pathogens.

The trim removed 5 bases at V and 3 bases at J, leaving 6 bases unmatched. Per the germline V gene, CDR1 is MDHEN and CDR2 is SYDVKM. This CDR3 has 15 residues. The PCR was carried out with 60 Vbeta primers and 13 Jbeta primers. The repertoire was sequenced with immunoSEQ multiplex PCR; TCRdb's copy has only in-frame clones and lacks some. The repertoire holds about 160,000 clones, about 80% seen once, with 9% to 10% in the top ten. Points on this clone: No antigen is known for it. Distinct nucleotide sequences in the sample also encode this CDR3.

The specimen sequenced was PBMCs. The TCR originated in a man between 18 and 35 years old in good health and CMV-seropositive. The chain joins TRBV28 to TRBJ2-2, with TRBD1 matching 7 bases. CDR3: CASSLGQVDTGELFF. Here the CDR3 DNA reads TGTGCCAGCAGTCTTGGACAGGTGGACACCGGGGAGCTGTTTTTT.